The source of this T cell receptor (beta chain) is a study of T cell responses to AZD1222 COVID-19 vaccine. TCRdb keeps only in-frame clones here, not all; method: immunoSEQ multiplex PCR. The data show approximately 67,000 clones, roughly 89% seen once. The CDR3 runs to 13 residues. Deletions cut 5 bases from V and 5 bases from J, with 10 bases between. Germline V lookup: CDR1 MRHNA, CDR2 SNTAGT. About this clone: Its cognate antigen is unknown.

Overall study results and limits: Researchers took repertoire samples only after the peak T cell response had come.

The chain has TRBV6-4 and TRBJ1-5; D may be TRBD1 (5 bases). The sample here was peripheral blood, taken on day 0 of AZD1222 vaccination. The clonotype comes from an adult in good health. The chain's CDR3 is CASSSGLDQPQHF. DNA for the CDR3: TGTGCCAGCAGTTCAGGGTTAGATCAGCCCCAGCATTTT.